One T cell receptor (beta chain) is described in this entry. As yet, its antigen is unknown. TCRdb's copy holds only in-frame clones and misses some; the assay was immunoSEQ multiplex PCR. The sample holds some 310,000 clones, around four fifths seen once. The CDR3 runs 14 residues. With 0 bases removed from V and 6 bases from J, the gap between germline ends came to 9 bases. Looked up from germline, CDR1 is MGHDK and CDR2 is SYGVNS. These data are taken from a study of cytotoxic CD8 clonotypes in ibrutinib-treated CLL. Study-wide results and limits: Before falling back toward baseline at progression, clonality had risen at the time of ibrutinib response. Few clonotypes were public, and these shrank or held steady under treatment.

The rearrangement links TRBV25-1 to TRBJ1-5; tentative D call: TRBD1 (5 bases). The sequence was obtained from a human donor with chronic lymphocytic leukemia. Specimen: PBMCs, collected before ibrutinib treatment. The CDR3 region has the DNA TGTGCCAGCAGTGAATATGGGGGTGGTCAGCCCCAGCATTTT. It is translated as CASSEYGGGQPQHF.